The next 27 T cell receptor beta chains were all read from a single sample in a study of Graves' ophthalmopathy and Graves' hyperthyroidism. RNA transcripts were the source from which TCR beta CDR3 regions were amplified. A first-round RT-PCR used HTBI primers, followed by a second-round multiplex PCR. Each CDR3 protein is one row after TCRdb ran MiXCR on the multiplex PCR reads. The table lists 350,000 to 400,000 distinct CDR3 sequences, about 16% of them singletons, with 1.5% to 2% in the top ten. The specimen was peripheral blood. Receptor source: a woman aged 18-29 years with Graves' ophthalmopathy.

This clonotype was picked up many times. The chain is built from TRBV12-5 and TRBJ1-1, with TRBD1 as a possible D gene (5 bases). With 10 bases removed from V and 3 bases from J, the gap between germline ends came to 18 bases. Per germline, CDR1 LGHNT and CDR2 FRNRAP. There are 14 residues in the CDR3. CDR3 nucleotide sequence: TGTGCTACCTCTCGGGGCCCATGGGACACTGAAGCTTTCTTT. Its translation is CATSRGPWDTEAFF.

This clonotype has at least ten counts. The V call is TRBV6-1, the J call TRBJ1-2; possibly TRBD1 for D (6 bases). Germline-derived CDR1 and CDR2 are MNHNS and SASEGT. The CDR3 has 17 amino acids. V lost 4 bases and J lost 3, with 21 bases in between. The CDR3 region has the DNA TGTGCCAGCAGTGGGAGCCAGGGGCGTTTGGAGGACTATGGCTACACCTTC. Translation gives CASSGSQGRLEDYGYTF.

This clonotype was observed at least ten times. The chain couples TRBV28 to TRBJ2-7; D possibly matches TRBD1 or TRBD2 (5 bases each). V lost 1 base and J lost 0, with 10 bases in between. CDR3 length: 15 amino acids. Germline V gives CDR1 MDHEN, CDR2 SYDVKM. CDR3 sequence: CASSLLGTSSYEQYF. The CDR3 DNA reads TGTGCCAGCAGTTTATTGGGGACGAGCTCCTACGAGCAGTACTTC.

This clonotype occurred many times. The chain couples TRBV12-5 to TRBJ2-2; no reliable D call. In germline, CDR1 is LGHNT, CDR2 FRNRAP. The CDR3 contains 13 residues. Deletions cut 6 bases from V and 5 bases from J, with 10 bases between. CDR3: CASGLTGTGELFF. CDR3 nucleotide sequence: TGTGCTAGTGGCCTAACCGGGACCGGGGAGCTGTTTTTT.

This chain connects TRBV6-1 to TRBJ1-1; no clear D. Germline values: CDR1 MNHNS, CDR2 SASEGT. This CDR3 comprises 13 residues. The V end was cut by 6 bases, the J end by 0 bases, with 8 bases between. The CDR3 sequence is CASRLNVNTEAFF. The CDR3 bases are TGTGCCAGCAGACTAAATGTGAACACTGAAGCTTTCTTT.

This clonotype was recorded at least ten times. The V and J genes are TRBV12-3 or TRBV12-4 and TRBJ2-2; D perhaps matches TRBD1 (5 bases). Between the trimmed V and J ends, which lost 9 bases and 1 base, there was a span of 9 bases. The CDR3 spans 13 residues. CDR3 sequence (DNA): TGTGCCAGTGATACAGGGAACACCGGGGAGCTGTTTTTT. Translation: CASDTGNTGELFF.

The CDR3 loop is CASSLRGYSGNTIYF. The CDR3 region has the DNA TGTGCCAGCAGCTTGAGGGGCTACTCTGGAAACACCATATATTTT. The chain combines TRBV7-2 with TRBJ1-3, with D maybe TRBD1 (5 bases). This CDR3 contains 15 residues. Trimming left V 3 bases short and J 0 bases short, with 9 bases between. The germline V gene encodes CDR1 SGHTA and CDR2 FQGNSA. Using reference TRBV7-2 and TRBJ1-3 for the parts outside the CDR3, the full variable domain is GAGVSQSPSNKVTEKGKDVELRCDPISGHTALYWYRQSLGQGLEFLIYFQGNSAPDKSGLPSDRFSAERTGGSVSTLTIQRTQQEDSAVYLCASSLRGYSGNTIYFGEGSWLTVV.

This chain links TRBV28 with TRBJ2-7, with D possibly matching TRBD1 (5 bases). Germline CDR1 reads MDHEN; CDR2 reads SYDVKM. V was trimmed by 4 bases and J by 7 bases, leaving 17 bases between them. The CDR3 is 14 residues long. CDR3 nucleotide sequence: TGTGCCAGCAGTTACGATAGAAGGGGCTTAGAGCAGTACTTC. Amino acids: CASSYDRRGLEQYF. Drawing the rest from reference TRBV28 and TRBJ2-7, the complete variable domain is DVKVTQSSRYLVKRTGEKVFLECVQDMDHENMFWYRQDPGLGLRLIYFSYDVKMKEKGDIPEGYSVSREKKERFSLILESASTNQTSMYLCASSYDRRGLEQYFGPGTRLTVT.

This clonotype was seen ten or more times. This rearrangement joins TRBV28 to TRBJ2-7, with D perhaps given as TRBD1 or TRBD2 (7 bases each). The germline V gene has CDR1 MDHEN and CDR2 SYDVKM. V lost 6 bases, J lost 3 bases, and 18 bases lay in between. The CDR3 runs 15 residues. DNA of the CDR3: TGTGCCAGCAGCCAGGGGGGGGCTGCATACTACGAGCAGTACTTC. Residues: CASSQGGAAYYEQYF.

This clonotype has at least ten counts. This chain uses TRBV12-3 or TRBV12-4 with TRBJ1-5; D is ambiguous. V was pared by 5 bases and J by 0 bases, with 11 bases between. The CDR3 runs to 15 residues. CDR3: CASSLGRISNQPQHF. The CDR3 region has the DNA TGTGCCAGCAGTCTAGGACGGATTAGCAATCAGCCCCAGCATTTT.

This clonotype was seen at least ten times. The CDR3 sequence: CASSLSLGSNTEAFF. CDR3 nucleotide sequence: TGTGCCAGCAGTTTATCGTTGGGGAGCAACACTGAAGCTTTCTTT. The chain is built from TRBV27 and TRBJ1-1; D call uncertain. The CDR3 totals 15 residues. The germline V and J ends were trimmed by 0 bases and 2 bases, with 10 bases remaining between them. Germline CDR1 MNHEY, CDR2 SMNVEV (reference sequence).

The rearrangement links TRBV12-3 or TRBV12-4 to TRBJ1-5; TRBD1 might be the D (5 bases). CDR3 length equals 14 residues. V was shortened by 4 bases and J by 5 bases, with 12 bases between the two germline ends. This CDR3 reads CASSSASGDQPQHF. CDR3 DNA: TGTGCCAGCAGTTCGGCTTCGGGGGATCAGCCCCAGCATTTT.

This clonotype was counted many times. Here the CDR3 DNA reads TGTGCCAGCAGCCCGGGTACTAACGAGCAGTACTTC. Protein product: CASSPGTNEQYF. The chain carries TRBV27 and TRBJ2-7; D is uncertain. Germline CDR1 is MNHEY and CDR2 is SMNVEV (reference sequence). The CDR3 contains 12 residues. V was trimmed by 6 bases and J by 5 bases, leaving 11 bases between them.

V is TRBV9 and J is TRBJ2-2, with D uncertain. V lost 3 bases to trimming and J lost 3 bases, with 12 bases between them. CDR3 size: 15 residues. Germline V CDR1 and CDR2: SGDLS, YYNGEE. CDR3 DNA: TGTGCCAGCAGCGCTAGTGTTTTCGACACCGGGGAGCTGTTTTTT. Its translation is CASSASVFDTGELFF. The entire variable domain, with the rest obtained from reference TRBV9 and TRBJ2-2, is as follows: DSGVTQTPKHLITATGQRVTLRCSPRSGDLSVYWYQQSLDQGLQFLIQYYNGEERAKGNILERFSAQQFPDLHSELNLSSLELGDSALYFCASSASVFDTGELFFGEGSRLTVL.

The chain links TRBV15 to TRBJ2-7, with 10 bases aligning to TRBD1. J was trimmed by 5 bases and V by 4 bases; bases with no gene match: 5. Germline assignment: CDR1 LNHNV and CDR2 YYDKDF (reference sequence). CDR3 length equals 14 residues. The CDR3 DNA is TGTGCCACCAGCATCGACAGGGGGCGGGACGAGCAGTACTTC. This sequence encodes CATSIDRGRDEQYF. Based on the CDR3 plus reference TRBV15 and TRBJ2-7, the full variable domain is DAMVIQNPRYQVTQFGKPVTLSCSQTLNHNVMYWYQQKSSQAPKLLFHYYDKDFNNEADTPDNFQSRRPNTSFCFLDIRSPGLGDTAMYLCATSIDRGRDEQYFGPGTRLTVT.

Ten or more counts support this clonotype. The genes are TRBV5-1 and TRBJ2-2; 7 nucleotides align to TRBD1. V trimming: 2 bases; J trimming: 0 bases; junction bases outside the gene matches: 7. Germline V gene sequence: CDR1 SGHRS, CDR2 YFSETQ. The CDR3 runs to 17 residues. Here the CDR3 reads CASSFPIQGPNTGELFF. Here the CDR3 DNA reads TGCGCCAGCAGCTTCCCCATACAGGGGCCGAACACCGGGGAGCTGTTTTTT.

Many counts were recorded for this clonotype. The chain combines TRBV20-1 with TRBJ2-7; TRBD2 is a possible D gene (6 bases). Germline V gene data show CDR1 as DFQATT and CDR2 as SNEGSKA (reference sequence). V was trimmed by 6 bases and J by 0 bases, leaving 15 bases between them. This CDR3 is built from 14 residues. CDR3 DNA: TGCAGTGCGAAGCCGGGGACTGTCTCCTACGAGCAGTACTTC. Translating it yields CSAKPGTVSYEQYF.

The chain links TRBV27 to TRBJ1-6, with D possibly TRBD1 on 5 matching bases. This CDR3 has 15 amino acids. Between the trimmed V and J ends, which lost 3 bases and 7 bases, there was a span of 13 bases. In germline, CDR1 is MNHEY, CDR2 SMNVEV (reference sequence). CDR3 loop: CASSFSNGANSPLHF. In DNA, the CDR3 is TGTGCCAGCAGTTTTTCGAACGGGGCAAATTCACCCCTCCACTTT.

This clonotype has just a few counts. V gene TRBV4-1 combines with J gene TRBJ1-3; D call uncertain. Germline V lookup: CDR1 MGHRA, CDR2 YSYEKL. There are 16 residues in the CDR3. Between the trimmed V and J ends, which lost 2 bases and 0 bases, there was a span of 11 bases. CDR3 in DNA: TGCGCCAGCAGCCAACCTCGGACGGCCTCTGGAAACACCATATATTTT. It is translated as CASSQPRTASGNTIYF.

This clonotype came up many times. The CDR3 nucleotides read TGTGCCAGCAGCTTAGTTGCGTACAGCAACCAAGAGACCCAGTACTTC. It translates to CASSLVAYSNQETQYF. The V and J genes are TRBV7-8 and TRBJ2-5, with D uncertain. This CDR3 has 16 residues. Germline V CDR1 and CDR2: SGHVS, FQNEAQ. V was trimmed by 1 base and J by 0 bases, leaving 12 bases between them.

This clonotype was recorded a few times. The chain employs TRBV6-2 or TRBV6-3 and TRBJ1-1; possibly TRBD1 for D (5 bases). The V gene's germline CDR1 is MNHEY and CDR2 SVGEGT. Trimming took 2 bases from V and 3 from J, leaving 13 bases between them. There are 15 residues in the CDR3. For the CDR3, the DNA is TGTGCCAGCAGTTACGGACACTTTGGGGACACTGAAGCTTTCTTT. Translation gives CASSYGHFGDTEAFF.

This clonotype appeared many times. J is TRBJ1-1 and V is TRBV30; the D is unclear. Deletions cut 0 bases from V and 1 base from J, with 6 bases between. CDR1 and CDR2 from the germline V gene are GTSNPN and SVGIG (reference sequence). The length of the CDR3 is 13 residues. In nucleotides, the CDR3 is TGTGCCTGGAGTGTACTAGAGAACACTGAAGCTTTCTTT. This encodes CAWSVLENTEAFF.

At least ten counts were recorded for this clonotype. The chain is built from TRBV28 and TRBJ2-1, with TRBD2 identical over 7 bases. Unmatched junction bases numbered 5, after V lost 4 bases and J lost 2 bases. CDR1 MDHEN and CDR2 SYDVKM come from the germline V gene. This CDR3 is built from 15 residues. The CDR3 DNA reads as TGTGCCAGCAGTTCCCCTGGACTAGCCTACAATGAGCAGTTCTTC. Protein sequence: CASSSPGLAYNEQFF.

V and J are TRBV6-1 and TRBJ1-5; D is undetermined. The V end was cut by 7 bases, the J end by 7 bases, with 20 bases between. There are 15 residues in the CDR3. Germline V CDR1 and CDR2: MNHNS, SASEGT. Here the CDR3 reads CASKPGLTMGQPQHF. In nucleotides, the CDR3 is TGTGCCAGCAAACCCGGGCTCACTATGGGCCAGCCCCAGCATTTT.

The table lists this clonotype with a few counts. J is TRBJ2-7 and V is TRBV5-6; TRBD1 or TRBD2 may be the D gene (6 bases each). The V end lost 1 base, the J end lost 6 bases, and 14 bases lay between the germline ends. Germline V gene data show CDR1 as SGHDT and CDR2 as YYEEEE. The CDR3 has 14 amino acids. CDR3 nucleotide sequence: TGTGCCAGCAGCTTGAGGTTAAGGGGGGCCGAGCAGTACTTC. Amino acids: CASSLRLRGAEQYF.

The CDR3 here is CSAYAGVETQYF. CDR3 bases: TGCAGTGCTTATGCGGGAGTTGAGACCCAGTACTTC. The chain recombines TRBV20-1 with TRBJ2-5; 7 bases line up with TRBD2. With 5 bases clipped from V and 5 bases from J, the junction kept 5 bases outside the gene matches. The CDR3 length is 12 residues. Germline lookup yields CDR1 DFQATT and CDR2 SNEGSKA (reference sequence).

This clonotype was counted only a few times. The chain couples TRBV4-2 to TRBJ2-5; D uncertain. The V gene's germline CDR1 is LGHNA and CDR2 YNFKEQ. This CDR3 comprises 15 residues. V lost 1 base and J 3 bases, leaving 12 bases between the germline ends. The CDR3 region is CASSQANGKEETQYF. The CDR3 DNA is TGTGCCAGCAGCCAAGCTAACGGAAAAGAAGAGACCCAGTACTTC.